Below, 5 T cell receptor beta chains from the same sample are listed, as sequenced in a study of cytotoxic CD8 clonotypes in ibrutinib-treated CLL. Method: immunoSEQ multiplex PCR; TCRdb's copy keeps in-frame clones and lacks some. This sample carries about 92,000 clones, more than 70% of them seen once, and the ten largest clones take around 23%. The sequencing used PBMCs, collected after 24 months of ibrutinib treatment. Receptors were obtained from a human donor with chronic lymphocytic leukemia.

The chain carries TRBV19 and TRBJ2-3, with D tentatively TRBD1 or TRBD2 (5 bases each). V lost 8 bases to trimming and J lost 4 bases, with 10 bases between them. Germline V gene sequence: CDR1 LNHDA, CDR2 SQIVND (reference sequence). The CDR3 runs to 12 residues. The CDR3 sequence: CASEGRSDTQYF. DNA for the CDR3: TGTGCCAGTGAGGGGAGATCAGATACGCAGTATTTT. Together with reference TRBV19 and TRBJ2-3, the CDR3 gives the full variable domain: DGGITQSPKYLFRKEGQNVTLSCEQNLNHDAMYWYRQDPGQGLRLIYYSQIVNDFQKGDIAEGYSVSREKKESFPLTVTSAQKNPTAFYLCASEGRSDTQYFGPGTRLTVL.

J is TRBJ2-7 and V is TRBV14; 12 nucleotides line up with TRBD1. Trimming took 4 bases from V and 5 from J; bases not matched to a gene: 3. This CDR3 has 14 residues. The germline CDR1 and CDR2 sequences are SGHDN and FVKESK. The CDR3, as DNA: TGTGCCAGCAGCCCGGGGACAGGGGGCAACGAGCAGTACTTC. Protein sequence: CASSPGTGGNEQYF.

This clone was seen only once. This sequence joins TRBV5-5 and TRBJ1-2; D remains unclear. Between the trimmed V and J ends, which lost 1 base and 2 bases, there was a span of 6 bases. This CDR3 contains 13 residues. Germline-derived CDR1 and CDR2 are SGHKS and YYEKEE (reference sequence). CDR3 protein: CASSLNKNYGYTF. CDR3 sequence (DNA): TGTGCCAGCAGCTTGAACAAGAACTATGGCTACACCTTC.

The chain is built from TRBV19 and TRBJ1-2; D uncertain. The CDR3 runs to 13 residues. In germline, CDR1 is LNHDA, CDR2 SQIVND (reference sequence). Between the trimmed V and J ends, which lost 1 base and 9 bases, there was a span of 12 bases. CDR3 amino acids: CASSIVPPRSYTF. The CDR3 region has the DNA TGTGCCAGTAGTATAGTCCCCCCCAGGAGCTACACCTTC.

The chain carries TRBV6-6 and TRBJ1-5; D ambiguous. Trimming cost V 0 bases and J 7 bases, with 7 bases left between them. CDR3 length: 13 amino acids. Germline V CDR1 and CDR2: MNHNY, SVGAGI (reference sequence). The CDR3 coding sequence is TGTGCCAGCAGTTACTCGAGAGTACAGCCCCAGCATTTT. Translated: CASSYSRVQPQHF.